The next 9 T cell receptor beta chains were all read from a single sample in a study of OX40 agonist ivuxolimab in advanced cancers. The data were produced by immunoSEQ multiplex PCR, yet TCRdb's version contains in-frame clones alone and is incomplete. The table shows about 38,000 clones, with about 85% occurring only once. The specimen comprised CD4+ or CD8+ T cells sorted from blood, sampled in a trial of the OX40 agonist ivuxolimab. The receptor set was obtained from an adult with an advanced solid tumor such as melanoma, head and neck, liver or kidney cancer.

This clone appeared a single time. The V and J genes are TRBV27 and TRBJ1-1; weak D call: TRBD1 (5 bases). Trimming pared 5 bases from V and 3 bases from J, leaving 16 bases between. The CDR3 is made up of 15 amino acids. CDR1 MNHEY and CDR2 SMNVEV come from the germline V gene (reference sequence). CDR3 protein: CASSPRGGVDTEAFF. CDR3 in DNA: TGTGCCAGCAGTCCCCGGGGCGGAGTTGACACTGAAGCTTTCTTT.

This clone was detected only once. The chain employs TRBV18 and TRBJ2-7, with TRBD1 identical over 10 bases. The CDR3 has 16 amino acids. Germline V gene sequence: CDR1 KGHSH, CDR2 LQKENI. Germline trimming cut 8 bases from V and 3 bases from J; bases unmatched to any gene: 13. In nucleotides, the CDR3 is TGTGCCAGCACCATGACCGCCGGGACAGGGGTCTACGAGCAGTACTTC. As protein: CASTMTAGTGVYEQYF. Variable domain in full (rest from reference TRBV18 and TRBJ2-7): NAGVMQNPRHLVRRRGQEARLRCSPMKGHSHVYWYRQLPEEGLKFMVYLQKENIIDESGMPKERFSAEFPKEGPSILRIQQVVRGDSAAYFCASTMTAGTGVYEQYFGPGTRLTVT.

The rearrangement links TRBV28 to TRBJ1-4; 10 nucleotides agree with TRBD1. The CDR3 has 17 residues. After removal of 7 bases from V and 8 bases from J, the junction contained 16 bases not matched to a gene. Germline values: CDR1 MDHEN, CDR2 SYDVKM. For the CDR3, the DNA is TGTGCCAGCACAGTAGGGGGTCGACAGGGGGCTCTCGAAAAACTGTTTTTT. Translated, it gives CASTVGGRQGALEKLFF. The full variable domain, its missing parts supplied by reference TRBV28 and TRBJ1-4, is DVKVTQSSRYLVKRTGEKVFLECVQDMDHENMFWYRQDPGLGLRLIYFSYDVKMKEKGDIPEGYSVSREKKERFSLILESASTNQTSMYLCASTVGGRQGALEKLFFGSGTQLSVL.

This clone occurred once. The V call is TRBV9, the J call TRBJ1-3; tentative D call: TRBD1 (5 bases). Trimming took off 2 bases at V and 6 bases at J, with 24 bases between the two ends. Germline values: CDR1 SGDLS, CDR2 YYNGEE. The CDR3 totals 18 residues. CDR3 DNA sequence: TGTGCCAGCAGCGTCAGTCAAGGGTCGGGGACTCAACTAAACACCATATATTTT. Its translation is CASSVSQGSGTQLNTIYF. The full variable domain, rest sourced from reference TRBV9 and TRBJ1-3, is DSGVTQTPKHLITATGQRVTLRCSPRSGDLSVYWYQQSLDQGLQFLIQYYNGEERAKGNILERFSAQQFPDLHSELNLSSLELGDSALYFCASSVSQGSGTQLNTIYFGEGSWLTVV.

V usage is TRBV6-1 and J usage is TRBJ1-1; 8 nucleotides match TRBD1. The ends lost 6 bases at V and 1 base at J; junction bases unmatched: 4. The germline gives CDR1 MNHNS, CDR2 SASEGT. The length of the CDR3 is 14 residues. The CDR3 loop reads CASSNGQGNTEAFF. CDR3 DNA sequence: TGTGCCAGCAGCAATGGACAGGGGAACACTGAAGCTTTCTTT.

The gene calls are TRBV7-9 and TRBJ2-5; no clear D gene. Germline loops: CDR1 SEHNR, CDR2 FQNEAQ (reference sequence). Trimming pared 5 bases from V and 4 bases from J, leaving 11 bases between. CDR3 size: 13 residues. CDR3 in amino acids: CASSPDLGETQYF. The DNA for the CDR3 is TGTGCCAGCAGCCCGGACCTGGGAGAGACCCAGTACTTC.

The rearrangement joins TRBV5-1 to TRBJ1-6, with TRBD1 matching over 9 bases. Germline CDR1 and CDR2: SGHRS and YFSETQ. J was trimmed by 10 bases and V by 0 bases; bases with no gene match: 5. There are 15 residues in the CDR3. CDR3 sequence: CASSLEVGTGSPLHF. The CDR3 nucleotides read TGCGCCAGCAGCTTGGAGGTGGGGACAGGGTCACCCCTCCACTTT.

This clone was seen once. The rearrangement links TRBV19 to TRBJ2-7; weak D call: TRBD2 (5 bases). Germline CDR1 reads LNHDA; CDR2 reads SQIVND (reference sequence). Trimming removed 3 bases at V and 2 bases at J, with 8 bases between. The CDR3 is 13 amino acids. The CDR3 DNA follows: TGTGCCAGTAGTATCCGCGGGCCCTACGAGCAGTACTTC. Translated, it gives CASSIRGPYEQYF.

The chain joins TRBV7-3 to TRBJ1-1; D is unclear. This CDR3 comprises 13 residues. CDR1 SGHTA and CDR2 FQGTGA come from the germline V gene. V shed 1 base and J shed 2 bases, with 5 bases lying between them. The CDR3 sequence: CASSLMVNTEAFF. CDR3 DNA sequence: TGTGCCAGCAGCTTAATGGTAAACACTGAAGCTTTCTTT. Full variable domain (remainder filled in from reference TRBV7-3 and TRBJ1-1): GAGVSQTPSNKVTEKGKYVELRCDPISGHTALYWYRQSLGQGPEFLIYFQGTGAADDSGLPNDRFFAVRPEGSVSTLKIQRTERGDSAVYLCASSLMVNTEAFFGQGTRLTVV.